This T cell receptor beta chain was recorded in a study of blood T cells in healthy people across ages. This CDR3 region has 16 residues. Germline CDR1 reads MNHEY; CDR2 reads SMNVEV (reference sequence). The V end lost 3 bases, the J end lost 0 bases, and 12 bases lay between the germline ends. The sample holds a few counts of this clonotype. A second PCR, run for roughly 7 to 12 cycles, used a sample-barcoded 5' primer plus a J-beta primer mix. TCRdb passed the 5' RACE reads through MiXCR, listing each CDR3 protein once. This table holds over 1,500,000 distinct CDR3 sequences, about 39% found once. This TCR was recovered from a human donor in good health. V gene TRBV27 combines with J gene TRBJ2-1, with D perhaps matching TRBD1 (6 bases). The source material was blood. CDR3 amino acids: CASSFLGTNSYNEQFF. Here the CDR3 DNA reads TGTGCCAGCAGTTTTCTGGGGACAAACTCCTACAATGAGCAGTTCTTC.